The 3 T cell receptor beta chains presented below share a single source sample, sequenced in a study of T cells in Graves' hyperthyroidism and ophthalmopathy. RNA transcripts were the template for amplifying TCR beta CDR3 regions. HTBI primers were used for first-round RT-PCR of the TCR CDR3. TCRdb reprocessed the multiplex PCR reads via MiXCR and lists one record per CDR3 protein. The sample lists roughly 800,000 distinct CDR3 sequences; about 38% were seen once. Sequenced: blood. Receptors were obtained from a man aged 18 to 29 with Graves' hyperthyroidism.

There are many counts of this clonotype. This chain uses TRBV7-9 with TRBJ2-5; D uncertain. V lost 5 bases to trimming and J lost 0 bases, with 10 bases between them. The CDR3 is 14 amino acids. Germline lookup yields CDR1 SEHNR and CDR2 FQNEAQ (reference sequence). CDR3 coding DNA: TGTGCCAGCAGCCTCGGACGGTACCAAGAGACCCAGTACTTC. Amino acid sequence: CASSLGRYQETQYF.

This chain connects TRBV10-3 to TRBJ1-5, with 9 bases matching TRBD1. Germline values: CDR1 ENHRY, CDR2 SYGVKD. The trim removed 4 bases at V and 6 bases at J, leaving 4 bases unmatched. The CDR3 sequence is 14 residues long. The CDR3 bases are TGTGCCATCAGTGCCACAGGGGGCGGTCAGCCCCAGCATTTT. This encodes CAISATGGGQPQHF.

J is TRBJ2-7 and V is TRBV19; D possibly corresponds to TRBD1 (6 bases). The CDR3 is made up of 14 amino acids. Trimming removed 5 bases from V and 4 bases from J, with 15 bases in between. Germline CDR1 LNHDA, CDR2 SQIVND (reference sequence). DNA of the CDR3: TGTGCCAGTAGTCCCGACAGGAGGAAGTACGAGCAGTACTTC. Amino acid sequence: CASSPDRRKYEQYF. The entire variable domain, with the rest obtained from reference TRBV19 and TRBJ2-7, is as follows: DGGITQSPKYLFRKEGQNVTLSCEQNLNHDAMYWYRQDPGQGLRLIYYSQIVNDFQKGDIAEGYSVSREKKESFPLTVTSAQKNPTAFYLCASSPDRRKYEQYFGPGTRLTVT.